The 8 T cell receptor beta chains given below trace back to one sample, sequenced in a study of cytomegalovirus exposure and HLA in healthy donors. Only in-frame clones appear in the TCRdb table, and some are missing; sequencing was by immunoSEQ multiplex PCR. The sample lists 100,000 to 150,000 clones, 89% occurring once. Sequenced input: PBMCs. The receptors originated from a woman between 18 and 30 years old in good health and CMV-seronegative.

This clone was recorded once. V is TRBV15 and J is TRBJ1-1; D possibly corresponds to TRBD1 (5 bases). The CDR3 spans 15 residues. The V end was cut by 4 bases, the J end by 1 base, with 13 bases between. CDR1 LNHNV and CDR2 YYDKDF come from the germline V gene (reference sequence). This CDR3 is CATSTKYTGNTEAFF. The CDR3 DNA is TGTGCCACCAGCACCAAGTACACAGGGAACACTGAAGCTTTCTTT.

In this sample, this clone turned up a few times. The CDR3 loop is CASSPWTSGYEQYF. DNA for the CDR3: TGTGCCAGCAGTCCGTGGACTAGCGGTTACGAGCAGTACTTC. The chain carries TRBV28 and TRBJ2-7, with 10 bases identical to TRBD2. The CDR3 is 14 amino acids. Germline V lookup: CDR1 MDHEN, CDR2 SYDVKM. V dropped 5 bases and J dropped 4; count of bases not matched to a gene: 5.

The chain uses TRBV2 and TRBJ1-1; D may be TRBD1 (5 bases). Germline lookup yields CDR1 SNHLY and CDR2 FYNNEI. CDR3 length equals 10 residues. With 5 bases removed from V and 8 bases from J, the gap between germline ends came to 6 bases. The CDR3 coding sequence is TGTGCCAGCAGTTGGACAGAAGCTTTCTTT. Its translation: CASSWTEAFF.

In its sample, this clone was seen once. The CDR3 is CASSSRLAGSTDTQYF. The CDR3 coding sequence is TGTGCCAGCAGCTCTCGACTAGCGGGGAGCACAGATACGCAGTATTTT. This chain uses TRBV7-6 with TRBJ2-3, with TRBD2 matching 11 bases. Unmatched junction bases numbered 3, after V lost 4 bases and J lost 0 bases. This CDR3 contains 16 residues. Germline lookup yields CDR1 SGHVS and CDR2 FNYEAQ.

This clone was recorded only once. This chain links TRBV27 with TRBJ1-3; D not resolved. This CDR3 has 12 amino acids. The germline CDR1 and CDR2 sequences are MNHEY and SMNVEV (reference sequence). Trimming cost V 4 bases and J 4 bases, with 5 bases left between them. CDR3 nucleotide sequence: TGTGCCAGCAGTTCCAGGGGAAACACCATATATTTT. Translated: CASSSRGNTIYF.

The sample holds one count of this clone. J is TRBJ2-7 and V is TRBV11-2; TRBD2 agrees at 7 bases. The length of the CDR3 is 16 residues. CDR1 and CDR2 from the germline V gene are SGHAT and FQNNGV. Trimming took 5 bases from V and 2 from J; bases not matched to a gene: 12. The CDR3: CASSPSPSGATYEQYF. DNA for the CDR3: TGTGCCAGCAGCCCTTCGCCTAGCGGAGCCACCTACGAGCAGTACTTC.

This clone appeared a few times. V is TRBV28 and J is TRBJ2-7; D is possibly TRBD2 (6 bases). Germline V lookup: CDR1 MDHEN, CDR2 SYDVKM. V dropped 4 bases and J dropped 3 bases, with 16 bases sitting between them. The CDR3 runs 15 residues. The CDR3, as DNA: TGTGCCAGCAGTTCGGGTAGCGGAGAGGACTACGAGCAGTACTTC. Its protein is CASSSGSGEDYEQYF.

V gene TRBV19 combines with J gene TRBJ2-3; 7 bases map to TRBD2. The CDR3 sequence is 14 residues long. With V trimmed by 7 bases and J by 0 bases, 4 bases remained unmatched. CDR1 LNHDA and CDR2 SQIVND come from the germline V gene (reference sequence). CDR3 bases: TGTGCCAGTACAAGCGGGACTAGCACAGATACGCAGTATTTT. As protein: CASTSGTSTDTQYF.